This T cell receptor (beta chain) is from a study of OX40 agonist ivuxolimab in advanced cancers. The table came from immunoSEQ multiplex PCR; TCRdb's copy has only in-frame clones and leaves some out. The sample lists fewer than 85,000 clones; nearly 90% were seen once. V was shortened by 7 bases and J by 5 bases, with 14 bases between the two germline ends. The CDR3 runs to 14 residues. CDR1 is MNHNS, CDR2 SASEGT, per germline. The TCR comes from an adult with an advanced solid tumor such as melanoma, head and neck, liver or kidney cancer. The rearrangement uses TRBV6-1 and TRBJ2-2; D uncertain. The material was CD4+ or CD8+ T cells sorted from blood, obtained in a trial of the OX40 agonist ivuxolimab. DNA for the CDR3: TGTGCCAGCACGTCATCGGATGGGACCGGGGAGCTGTTTTTT. It yields the protein CASTSSDGTGELFF.